The sequence of this TCR beta chain was determined in a study of cytomegalovirus exposure and HLA in healthy donors. Study context: Both the approximately 130 validation repertoires and the approximately 620 first-cohort repertoires used the same platform, as reported by a later analysis.

Profiled with immunoSEQ multiplex PCR; TCRdb holds only in-frame clones, not every one. The table has fewer than 130,000 clones, approximately 90% seen once. Germline V gene lookup returns CDR1 MGHRA and CDR2 YSYEKL. The V and J ends lost 4 bases and 4 bases respectively, with 14 bases between them. The CDR3 consists of 14 residues. The TCR comes from a young woman in good health and CMV-seronegative. The source material was PBMCs. The V and J genes are TRBV4-1 and TRBJ2-7, with D maybe TRBD2 (5 bases). The CDR3 DNA is TGCGCCAGCAGCCCACCGGACTTTATGTACGAGCAGTACTTC. Its translation is CASSPPDFMYEQYF.